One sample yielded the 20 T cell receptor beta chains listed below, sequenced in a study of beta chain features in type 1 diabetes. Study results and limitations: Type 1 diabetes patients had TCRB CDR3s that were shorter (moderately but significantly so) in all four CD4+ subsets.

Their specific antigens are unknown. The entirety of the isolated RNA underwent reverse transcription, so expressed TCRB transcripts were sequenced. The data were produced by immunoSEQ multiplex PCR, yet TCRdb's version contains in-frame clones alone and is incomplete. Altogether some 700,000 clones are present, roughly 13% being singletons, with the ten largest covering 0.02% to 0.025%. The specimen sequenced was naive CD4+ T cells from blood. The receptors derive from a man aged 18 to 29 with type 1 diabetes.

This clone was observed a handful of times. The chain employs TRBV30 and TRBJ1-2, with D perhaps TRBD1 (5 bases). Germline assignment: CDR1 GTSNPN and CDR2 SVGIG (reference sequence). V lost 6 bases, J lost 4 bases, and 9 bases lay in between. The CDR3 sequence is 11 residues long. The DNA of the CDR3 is TGTGCCTGCGCCAGGGCCTATGGCTACACCTTC. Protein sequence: CACARAYGYTF.

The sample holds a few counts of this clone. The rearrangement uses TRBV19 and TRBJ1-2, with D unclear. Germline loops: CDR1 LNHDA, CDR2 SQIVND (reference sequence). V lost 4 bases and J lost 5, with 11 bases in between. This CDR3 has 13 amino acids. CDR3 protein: CASSTSSGYGYTF. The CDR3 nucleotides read TGTGCCAGTAGTACGTCATCTGGGTATGGCTACACCTTC.

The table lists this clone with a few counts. The CDR3 DNA sequence: TGTGCCAGCAGTTCCGGGACCTCTGCTCAGCCCCAGCATTTT. Translation: CASSSGTSAQPQHF. The chain couples TRBV6-5 to TRBJ1-5; tentatively, D is TRBD1 (5 bases). V was trimmed by 4 bases and J by 6 bases, leaving 13 bases between them. This CDR3 is built from 14 residues. Germline CDR1 is MNHEY and CDR2 is SVGAGI.

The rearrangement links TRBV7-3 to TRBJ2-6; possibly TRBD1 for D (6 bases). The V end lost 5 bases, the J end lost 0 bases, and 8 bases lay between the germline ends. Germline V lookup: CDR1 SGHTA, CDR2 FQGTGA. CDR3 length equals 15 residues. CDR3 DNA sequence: TGTGCCAGCAGCAGGGGGTCCTCTGGGGCCAACGTCCTGACTTTC. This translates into CASSRGSSGANVLTF.

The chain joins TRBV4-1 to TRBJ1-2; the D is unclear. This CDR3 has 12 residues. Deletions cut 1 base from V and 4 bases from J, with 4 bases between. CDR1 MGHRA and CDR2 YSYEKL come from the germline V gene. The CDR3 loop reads CASSQATYGYTF. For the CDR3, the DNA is TGCGCCAGCAGCCAAGCGACCTATGGCTACACCTTC.

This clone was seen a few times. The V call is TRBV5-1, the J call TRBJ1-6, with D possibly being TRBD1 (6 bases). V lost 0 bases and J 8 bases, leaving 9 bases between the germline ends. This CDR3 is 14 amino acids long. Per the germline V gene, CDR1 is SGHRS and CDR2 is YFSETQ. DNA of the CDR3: TGCGCCAGCAGCTTGGAAGGGGGAGATTCACCCCTCCACTTT. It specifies CASSLEGGDSPLHF.

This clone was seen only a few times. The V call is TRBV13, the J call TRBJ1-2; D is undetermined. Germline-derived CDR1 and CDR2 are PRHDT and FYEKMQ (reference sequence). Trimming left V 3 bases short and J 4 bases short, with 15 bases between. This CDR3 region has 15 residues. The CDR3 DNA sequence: TGTGCCAGCAGCTTCGTCGCAGCAAGCGGCTATGGCTACACCTTC. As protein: CASSFVAASGYGYTF.

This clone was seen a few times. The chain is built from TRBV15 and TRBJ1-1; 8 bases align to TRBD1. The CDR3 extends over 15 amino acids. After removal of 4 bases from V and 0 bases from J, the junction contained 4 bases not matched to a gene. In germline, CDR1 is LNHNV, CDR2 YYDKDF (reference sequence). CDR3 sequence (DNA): TGTGCCACCAGCAAAATGGACAGGGTGAACACTGAAGCTTTCTTT. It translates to CATSKMDRVNTEAFF.

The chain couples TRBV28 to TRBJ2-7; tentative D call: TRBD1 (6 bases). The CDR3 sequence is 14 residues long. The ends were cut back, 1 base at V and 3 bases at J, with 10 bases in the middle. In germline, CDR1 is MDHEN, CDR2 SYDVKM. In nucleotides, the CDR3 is TGTGCCAGCAGTTTATTACAGGGTAGCTACGAGCAGTACTTC. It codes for CASSLLQGSYEQYF.

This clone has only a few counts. CDR3 protein: CASSLKGAFQNTEAFF. In DNA form, the CDR3 reads TGTGCCAGCAGTTTAAAGGGCGCTTTCCAGAACACTGAAGCTTTCTTT. The chain employs TRBV27 and TRBJ1-1; D is unresolved. The germline V gene encodes CDR1 MNHEY and CDR2 SMNVEV (reference sequence). Trimming took off 2 bases at V and 1 base at J, with 14 bases between the two ends. The CDR3 extends over 16 amino acids.

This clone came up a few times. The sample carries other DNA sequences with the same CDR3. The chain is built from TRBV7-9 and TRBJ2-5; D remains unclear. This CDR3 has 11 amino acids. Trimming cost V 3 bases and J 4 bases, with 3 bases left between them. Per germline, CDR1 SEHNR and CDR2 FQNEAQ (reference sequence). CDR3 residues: CASSFRETQYF. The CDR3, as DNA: TGTGCCAGCAGCTTCAGAGAGACCCAGTACTTC.

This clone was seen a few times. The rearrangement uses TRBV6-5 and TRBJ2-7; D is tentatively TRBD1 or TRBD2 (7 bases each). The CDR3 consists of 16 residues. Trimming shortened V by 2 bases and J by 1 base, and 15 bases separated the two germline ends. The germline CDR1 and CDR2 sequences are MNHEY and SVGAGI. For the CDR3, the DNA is TGTGCCAGCAGTTACACAGATCAGGGGGGGTCCTACGAGCAGTACTTC. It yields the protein CASSYTDQGGSYEQYF.

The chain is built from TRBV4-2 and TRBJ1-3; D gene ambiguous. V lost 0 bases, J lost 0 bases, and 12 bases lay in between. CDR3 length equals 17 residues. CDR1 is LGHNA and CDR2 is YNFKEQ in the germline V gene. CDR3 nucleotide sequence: TGTGCCAGCAGCCAAGATCGGCCAAGCCCCTCTGGAAACACCATATATTTT. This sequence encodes CASSQDRPSPSGNTIYF.

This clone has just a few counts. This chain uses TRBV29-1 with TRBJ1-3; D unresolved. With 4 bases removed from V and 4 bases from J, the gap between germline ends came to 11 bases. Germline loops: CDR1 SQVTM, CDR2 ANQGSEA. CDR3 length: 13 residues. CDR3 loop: CSVGHGSGNTIYF. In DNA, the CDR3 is TGCAGCGTTGGTCATGGATCGGGAAACACCATATATTTT.

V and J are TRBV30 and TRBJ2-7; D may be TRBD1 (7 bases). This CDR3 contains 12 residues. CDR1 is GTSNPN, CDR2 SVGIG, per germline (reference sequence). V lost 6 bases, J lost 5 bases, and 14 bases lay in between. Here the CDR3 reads CACGGGKNEQYF. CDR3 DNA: TGTGCCTGTGGAGGGGGCAAGAACGAGCAGTACTTC.

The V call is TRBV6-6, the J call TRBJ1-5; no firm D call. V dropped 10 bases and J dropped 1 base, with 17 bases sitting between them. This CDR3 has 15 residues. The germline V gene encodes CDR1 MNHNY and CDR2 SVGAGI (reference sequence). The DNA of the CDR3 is TGTGCCACCGGGCCCCCCTCTGTGAGCAATCAGCCCCAGCATTTT. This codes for CATGPPSVSNQPQHF.

The CDR3 coding sequence is TGTGCCTGGAGTCCCCCTCCCGGGCAGTTCTTC. Protein product: CAWSPPPGQFF. The V call is TRBV30, the J call TRBJ2-1; D call uncertain. V was shortened by 2 bases and J by 12 bases, with 11 bases between the two germline ends. There are 11 residues in the CDR3. From germline, CDR1 is GTSNPN and CDR2 SVGIG (reference sequence).

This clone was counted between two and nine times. CDR3 loop: CASSPPVGQSGNTIYF. CDR3 coding DNA: TGTGCCAGCAGCCCCCCCGTGGGGCAGTCTGGAAACACCATATATTTT. This chain links TRBV4-2 with TRBJ1-3, with a possible D match to TRBD1 (5 bases). CDR1 is LGHNA, CDR2 YNFKEQ, per germline. V was shortened by 4 bases and J by 1 base, with 14 bases between the two germline ends. The CDR3 is 16 amino acids.

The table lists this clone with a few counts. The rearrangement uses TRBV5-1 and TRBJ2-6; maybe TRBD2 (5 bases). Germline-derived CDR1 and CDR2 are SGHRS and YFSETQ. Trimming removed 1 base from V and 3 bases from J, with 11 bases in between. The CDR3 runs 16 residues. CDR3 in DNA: TGCGCCAGCAGCTTGCGGGGAGCTGATGGGGCCAACGTCCTGACTTTC. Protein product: CASSLRGADGANVLTF.

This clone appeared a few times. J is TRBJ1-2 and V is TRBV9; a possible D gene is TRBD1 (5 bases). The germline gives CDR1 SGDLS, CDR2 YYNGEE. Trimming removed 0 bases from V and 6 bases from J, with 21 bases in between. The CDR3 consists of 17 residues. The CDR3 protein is CASSVEGSLRGGHGYTF. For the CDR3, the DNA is TGTGCCAGCAGCGTAGAGGGGAGTTTGCGCGGAGGGCATGGCTACACCTTC.